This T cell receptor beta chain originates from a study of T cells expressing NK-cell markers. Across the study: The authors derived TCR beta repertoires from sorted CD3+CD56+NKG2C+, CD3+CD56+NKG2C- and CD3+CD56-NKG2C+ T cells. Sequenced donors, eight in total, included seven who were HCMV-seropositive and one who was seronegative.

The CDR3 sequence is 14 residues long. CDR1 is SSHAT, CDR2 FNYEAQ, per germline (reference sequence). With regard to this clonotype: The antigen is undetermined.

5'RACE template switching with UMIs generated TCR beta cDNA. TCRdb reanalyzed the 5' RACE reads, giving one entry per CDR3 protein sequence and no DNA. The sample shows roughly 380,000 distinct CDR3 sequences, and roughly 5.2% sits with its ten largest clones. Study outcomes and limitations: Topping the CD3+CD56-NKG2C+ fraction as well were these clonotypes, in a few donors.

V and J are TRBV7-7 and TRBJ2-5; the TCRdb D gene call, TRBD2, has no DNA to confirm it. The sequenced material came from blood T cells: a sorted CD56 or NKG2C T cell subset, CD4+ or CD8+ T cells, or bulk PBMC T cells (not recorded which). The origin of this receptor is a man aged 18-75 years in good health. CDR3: CASSFGGAQETQYF.